This T cell receptor beta chain was identified during a study of cytotoxic CD8 clonotypes in ibrutinib-treated CLL. This clone was seen more than once but under ten times. Its antigen is as yet unknown. The V end was cut by 4 bases, the J end by 2 bases, with 19 bases between. The CDR3 covers 17 residues. CDR1 is KGHSH and CDR2 is LQKENI in the germline V gene. General study findings and limits: The clonality rise at ibrutinib response reflected private clonotype expansion. Upon ibrutinib response clonality rose, and upon progression it fell back toward baseline.

Clones were read by immunoSEQ multiplex PCR, and TCRdb kept only the in-frame ones, dropping some. The sample includes about 89,000 clones, approximately 78% of them seen just once. The chain recombines TRBV18 with TRBJ2-3; D gene unclear. Sequencing used PBMCs, obtained after 12 months of ibrutinib treatment. The clonotype was recovered from a human donor with chronic lymphocytic leukemia. In DNA, the CDR3 is TGTGCCAGCTCACGAATATGGGGAATCGGCCTCACAGATACGCAGTATTTT. Its translation is CASSRIWGIGLTDTQYF.